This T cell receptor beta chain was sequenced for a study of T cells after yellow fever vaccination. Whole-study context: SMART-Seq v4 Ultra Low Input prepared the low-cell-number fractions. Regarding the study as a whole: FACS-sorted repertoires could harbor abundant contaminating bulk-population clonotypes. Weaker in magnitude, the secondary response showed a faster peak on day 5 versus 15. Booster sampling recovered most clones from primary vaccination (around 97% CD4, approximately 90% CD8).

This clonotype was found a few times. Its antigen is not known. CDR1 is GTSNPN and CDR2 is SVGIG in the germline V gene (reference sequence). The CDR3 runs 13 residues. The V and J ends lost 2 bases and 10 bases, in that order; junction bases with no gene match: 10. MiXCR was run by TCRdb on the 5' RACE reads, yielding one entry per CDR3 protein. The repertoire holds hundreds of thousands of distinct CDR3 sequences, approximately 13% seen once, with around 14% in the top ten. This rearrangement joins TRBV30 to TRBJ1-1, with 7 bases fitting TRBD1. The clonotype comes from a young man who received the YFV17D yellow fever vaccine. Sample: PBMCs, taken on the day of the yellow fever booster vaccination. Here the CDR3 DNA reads TGTGCCTGGAGTATCCAGGGGGGGACGAGAGCTTTCTTT. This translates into CAWSIQGGTRAFF.